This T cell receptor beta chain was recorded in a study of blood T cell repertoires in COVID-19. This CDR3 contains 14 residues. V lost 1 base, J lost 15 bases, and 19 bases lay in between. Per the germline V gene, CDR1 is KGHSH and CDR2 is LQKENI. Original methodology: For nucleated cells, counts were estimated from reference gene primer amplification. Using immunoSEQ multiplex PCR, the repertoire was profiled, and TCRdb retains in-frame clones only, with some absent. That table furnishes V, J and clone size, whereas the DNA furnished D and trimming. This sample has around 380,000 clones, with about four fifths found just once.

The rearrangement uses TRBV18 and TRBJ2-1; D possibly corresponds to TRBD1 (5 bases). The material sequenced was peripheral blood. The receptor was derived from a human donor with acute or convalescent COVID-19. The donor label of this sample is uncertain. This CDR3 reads CASSPLATEKPPFF. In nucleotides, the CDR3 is TGTGCCAGCTCACCACTTGCGACAGAGAAACCGCCGTTCTTC.